The clone carrying this T cell receptor beta chain was picked up a small number of times. This entry is derived from a study of neurological immune-mediated disorders. With 4 bases removed from V and 3 bases from J, the gap between germline ends came to 13 bases. This CDR3 has 14 amino acids. CDR1 and CDR2 from the germline V gene are LNHDA and SQIVND (reference sequence). The time point denotes: longitudinal time-point 1 (baseline). As for the cDNA, it was generated by 5'RACE with 10-nucleotide random UMIs. Over 190 million TCR-beta sequences, together covering 15-18 subjects, were produced by every individual sequencing run that was carried out. Each CDR3 protein is one row after TCRdb ran MiXCR on the 5' RACE reads. The table records some 60,000 distinct CDR3 sequences, over 8.5% of them present only once.

Sequences were obtained from PBMCs. The rearrangement joins TRBV19 to TRBJ2-7; D possibly corresponds to TRBD2 (5 bases). The origin of this receptor is a male donor with HTLV-1-associated myelopathy (HAM/TSP). In nucleotides, the CDR3 is TGTGCCAGTAGTACTCGGACGGGAAACTACGAGCAGTACTTC. Translation gives CASSTRTGNYEQYF.